By sample share, the clone carrying this T cell receptor beta chain is medium-sized. Its antigen is unidentified. The sample is drawn from a study of vaccination and CD4 T cells after COVID-19. Study background: The BNT162b2 or mRNA-1273 vaccine was given to participants in two doses. Between diagnosis and the drawing of post-COVID samples lay a median around 110 days (range 35 to 161). Researchers treated cells with overlapping spike peptides taken from SARS-CoV-2, HCoV-NL63, HCoV-OC43 and HCoV-229E. The study, taken as a whole, reports: Convalescent patients showed a median roughly 90% of reactive clones that were seen only post-vaccination.

Germline values: CDR1 SEHNR, CDR2 FQNEAQ (reference sequence). The length of the CDR3 is 11 residues. Trimming shortened V by 3 bases and J by 7 bases, and 6 bases separated the two germline ends. An Oncomine TCR Beta short-read assay was used to sequence the DNA from cultured CD4+ T cells. TCRdb reprocessed the PCR reads via MiXCR and lists one record per CDR3 protein. This table holds 7,000 or so distinct CDR3 sequences, about a third found once. This sample's treatment: approximately nine-day PBMC culture with coronavirus spike peptide pools or control peptides (ViraFEST assay). Pre-COVID-19 pandemic sampling (2011-2018) yielded the unexposed donor's CD4+ T cells.

The V call is TRBV7-9, the J call TRBJ1-2, with D unresolved. The clonotype was recovered from a human donor in good health. The sample comprised CD4+ T cells from blood, cultured in vitro. The CDR3 bases are TGTGCCAGCAGCTTGCGGGGTGGCTACACCTTC. It yields the protein CASSLRGGYTF. Full variable domain (missing parts from reference TRBV7-9 and TRBJ1-2): DTGVSQNPRHKITKRGQNVTFRCDPISEHNRLYWYRQTLGQGPEFLTYFQNEAQLEKSRLLSDRFSAERPKGSFSTLEIQRTEQGDSAMYLCASSLRGGYTFGSGTRLTVV.